This T cell receptor (beta chain) was obtained from a study of read filtering for tumor transcriptome and immune sequencing. Study background: After DNase treatment, RNA was made into whole-transcriptome libraries. Per sample, TCR-region reads ranged about 4.05 to 11 million by IR-seq, about 75 to 1273 by RNA-seq.

Every patient had bone marrow sampled while the disease was active. The sample holds many counts of this clonotype. This library used around 400 ng RNA and molecular barcoded adaptors spanning alpha/delta and beta/gamma chains. TCRdb independently ran MiXCR on the reads; one entry per CDR3 protein. The table shows some 130,000 distinct CDR3 sequences, with less than 15% occurring only once. CDR1 and CDR2 (germline): SGHRS, YFSETQ. The CDR3 runs to 12 residues. V was shortened by 4 bases and J by 5 bases, with 10 bases between the two germline ends. The clonotype was recovered from a donor aged 40 or over with multiple myeloma. The sample comprised a population of CD138-negative cells sorted from bone marrow. The chain links TRBV5-1 to TRBJ2-7, with D tentatively TRBD1 or TRBD2 (5 bases each). The CDR3, as DNA: TGCGCCAGCAGCAGACGGGACGACGAGCAGTACTTC. It specifies CASSRRDDEQYF. Looking up the rest from reference TRBV5-1 and TRBJ2-7 gives the full variable domain: KAGVTQTPRYLIKTRGQQVTLSCSPISGHRSVSWYQQTPGQGLQFLFEYFSETQRNKGNFPGRFSGRQFSNSRSEMNVSTLELGDSALYLCASSRRDDEQYFGPGTRLTVT.